This T cell receptor beta chain was sequenced during a study of graft-versus-host responses after intestinal transplantation. This clone was detected only once. What it binds is not known. The J segment lost 10 bases and the V segment lost 1 base, leaving 4 bases of the junction unmatched. The CDR3 extends over 12 amino acids. Germline V lookup: CDR1 SGDLS, CDR2 YYNGEE. Sequencing was performed with immunoSEQ multiplex PCR; in TCRdb, only in-frame clones are kept and a portion is missing. Found here are 40,000 to 55,000 clones, 85% to 95% of them singletons; the top ten hold approximately 0.21%. The source was unstimulated CD8+ T cells sorted from spleen or lymph node cells, collected before transplant. The chain uses TRBV9 and TRBJ1-2; 7 nucleotides match TRBD1. The TCR originated in a human donor who was the organ donor for an intestinal transplant. The CDR3 spells CASSVNQGDYTF. The CDR3 DNA is TGTGCCAGCAGCGTAAATCAGGGGGACTACACCTTC.